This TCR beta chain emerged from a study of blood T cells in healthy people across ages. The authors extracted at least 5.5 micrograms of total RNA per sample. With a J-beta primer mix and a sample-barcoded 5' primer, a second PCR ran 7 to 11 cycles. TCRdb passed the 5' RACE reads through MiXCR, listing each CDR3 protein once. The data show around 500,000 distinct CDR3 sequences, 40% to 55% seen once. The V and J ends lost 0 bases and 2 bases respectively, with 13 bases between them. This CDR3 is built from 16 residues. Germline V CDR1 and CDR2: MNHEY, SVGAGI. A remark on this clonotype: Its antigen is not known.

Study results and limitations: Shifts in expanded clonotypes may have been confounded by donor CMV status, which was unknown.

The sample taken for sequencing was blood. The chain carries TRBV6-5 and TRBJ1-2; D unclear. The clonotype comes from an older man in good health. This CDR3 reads CASSYSRRAVNYGYTF. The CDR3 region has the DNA TGTGCCAGCAGTTACTCACGGAGGGCGGTGAACTATGGCTACACCTTC.